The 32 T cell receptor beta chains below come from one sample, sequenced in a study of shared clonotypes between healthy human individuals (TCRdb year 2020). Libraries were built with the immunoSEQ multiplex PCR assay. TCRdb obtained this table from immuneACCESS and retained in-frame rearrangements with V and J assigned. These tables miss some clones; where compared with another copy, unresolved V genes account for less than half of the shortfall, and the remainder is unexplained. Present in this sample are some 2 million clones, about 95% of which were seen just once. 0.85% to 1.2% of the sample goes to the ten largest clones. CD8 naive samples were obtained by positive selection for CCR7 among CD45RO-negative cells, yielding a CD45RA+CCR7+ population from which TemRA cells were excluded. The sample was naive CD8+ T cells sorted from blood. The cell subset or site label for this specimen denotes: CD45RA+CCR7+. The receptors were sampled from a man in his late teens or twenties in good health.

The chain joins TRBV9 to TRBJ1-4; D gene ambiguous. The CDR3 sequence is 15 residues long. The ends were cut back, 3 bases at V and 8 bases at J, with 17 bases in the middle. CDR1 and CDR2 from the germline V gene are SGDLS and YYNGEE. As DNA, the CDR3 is TGTGCCAGCAGCGACTCCGGGTCGACTGGGGAAAAACTGTTTTTT. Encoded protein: CASSDSGSTGEKLFF.

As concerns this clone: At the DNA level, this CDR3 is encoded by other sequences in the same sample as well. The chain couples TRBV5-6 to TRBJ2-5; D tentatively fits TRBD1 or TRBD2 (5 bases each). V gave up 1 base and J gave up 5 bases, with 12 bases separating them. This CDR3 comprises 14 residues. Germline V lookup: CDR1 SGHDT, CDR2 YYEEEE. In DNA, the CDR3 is TGTGCCAGCAGCTTGAATCTGGGGGAGGAGACCCAGTACTTC. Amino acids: CASSLNLGEETQYF.

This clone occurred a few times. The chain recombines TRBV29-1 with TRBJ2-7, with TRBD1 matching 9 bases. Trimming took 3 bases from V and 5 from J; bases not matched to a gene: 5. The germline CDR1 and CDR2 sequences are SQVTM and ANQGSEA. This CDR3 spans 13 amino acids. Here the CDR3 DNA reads TGCAGCGTTGAGGACCGGGACAGGGACGAGCAGTACTTC. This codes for CSVEDRDRDEQYF.

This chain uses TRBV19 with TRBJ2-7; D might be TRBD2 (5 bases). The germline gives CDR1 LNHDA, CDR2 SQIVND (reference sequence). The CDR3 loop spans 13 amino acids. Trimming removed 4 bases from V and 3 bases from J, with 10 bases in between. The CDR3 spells CASSNGEGYEQYF. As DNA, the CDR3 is TGTGCCAGTAGTAATGGAGAGGGCTACGAGCAGTACTTC.

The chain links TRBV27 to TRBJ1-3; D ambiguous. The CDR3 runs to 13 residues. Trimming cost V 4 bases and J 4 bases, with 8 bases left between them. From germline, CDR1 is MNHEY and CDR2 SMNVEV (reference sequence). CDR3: CASSSFPGNTIYF. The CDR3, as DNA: TGTGCCAGCAGTTCATTCCCGGGAAACACCATATATTTT.

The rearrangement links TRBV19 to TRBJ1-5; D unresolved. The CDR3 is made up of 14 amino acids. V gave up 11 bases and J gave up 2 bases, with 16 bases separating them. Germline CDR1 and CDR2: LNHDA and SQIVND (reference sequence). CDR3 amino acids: CAPPAGEGNQPQHF. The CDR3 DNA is TGTGCCCCCCCAGCTGGTGAGGGCAATCAGCCCCAGCATTTT.

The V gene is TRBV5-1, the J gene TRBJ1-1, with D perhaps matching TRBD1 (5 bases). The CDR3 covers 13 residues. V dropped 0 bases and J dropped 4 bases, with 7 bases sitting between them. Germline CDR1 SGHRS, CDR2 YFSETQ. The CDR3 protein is CASSLGQITEAFF. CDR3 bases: TGCGCCAGCAGCTTGGGACAGATCACTGAAGCTTTCTTT.

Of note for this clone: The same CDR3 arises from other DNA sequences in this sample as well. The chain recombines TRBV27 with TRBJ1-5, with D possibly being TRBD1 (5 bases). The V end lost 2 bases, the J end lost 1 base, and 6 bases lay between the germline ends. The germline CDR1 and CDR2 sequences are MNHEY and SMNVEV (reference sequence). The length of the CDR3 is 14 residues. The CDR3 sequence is CASSLAGSNQPQHF. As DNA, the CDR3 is TGTGCCAGCAGTTTAGCAGGGAGCAATCAGCCCCAGCATTTT.

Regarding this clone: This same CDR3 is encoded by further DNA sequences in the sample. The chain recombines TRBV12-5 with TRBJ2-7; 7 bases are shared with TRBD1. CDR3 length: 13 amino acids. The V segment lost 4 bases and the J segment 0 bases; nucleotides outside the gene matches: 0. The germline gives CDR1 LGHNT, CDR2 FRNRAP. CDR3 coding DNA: TGTGCTAGTGGTTGGGACAGCTCCTACGAGCAGTACTTC. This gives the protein CASGWDSSYEQYF.

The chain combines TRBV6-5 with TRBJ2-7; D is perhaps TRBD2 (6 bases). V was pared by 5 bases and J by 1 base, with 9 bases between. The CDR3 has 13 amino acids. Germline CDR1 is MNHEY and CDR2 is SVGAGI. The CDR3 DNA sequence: TGTGCCAGCAGTGAAGGAGGGTCCTACGAGCAGTACTTC. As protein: CASSEGGSYEQYF.

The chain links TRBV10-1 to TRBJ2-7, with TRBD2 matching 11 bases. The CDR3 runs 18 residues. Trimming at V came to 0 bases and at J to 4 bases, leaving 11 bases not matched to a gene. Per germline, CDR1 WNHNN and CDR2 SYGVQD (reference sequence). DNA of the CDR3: TGCGCCAGCAGTGAGTCGACTAGCGGGAAGGCTCCCGGGTACGAGCAGTACTTC. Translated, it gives CASSESTSGKAPGYEQYF.

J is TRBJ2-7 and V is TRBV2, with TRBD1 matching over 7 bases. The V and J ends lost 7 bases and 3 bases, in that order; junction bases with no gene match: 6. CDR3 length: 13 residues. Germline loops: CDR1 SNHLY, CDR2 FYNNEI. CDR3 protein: CASIIGTDYEQYF. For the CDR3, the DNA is TGTGCCAGCATTATCGGGACAGACTACGAGCAGTACTTC.

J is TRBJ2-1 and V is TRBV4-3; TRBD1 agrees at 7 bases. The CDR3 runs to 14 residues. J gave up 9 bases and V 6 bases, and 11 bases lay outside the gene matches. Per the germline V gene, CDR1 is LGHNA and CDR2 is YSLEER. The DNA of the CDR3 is TGCGCCAGCAGTATCAATTGGTCAGGGGGTGAGCAGTTCTTC. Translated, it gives CASSINWSGGEQFF.

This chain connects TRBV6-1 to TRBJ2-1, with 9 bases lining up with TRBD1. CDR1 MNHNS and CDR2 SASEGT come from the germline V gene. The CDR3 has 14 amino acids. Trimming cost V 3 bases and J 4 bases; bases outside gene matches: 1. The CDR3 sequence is CASSEGQGYNEQFF. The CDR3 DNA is TGTGCCAGCAGTGAGGGACAGGGTTACAATGAGCAGTTCTTC.

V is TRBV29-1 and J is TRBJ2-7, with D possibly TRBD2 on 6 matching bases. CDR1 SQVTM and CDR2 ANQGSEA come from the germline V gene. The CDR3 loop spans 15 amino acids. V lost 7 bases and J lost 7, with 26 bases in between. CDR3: CSAAGGSDYRGEQYF. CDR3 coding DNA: TGCAGCGCCGCTGGTGGATCGGACTACCGTGGAGAGCAGTACTTC.

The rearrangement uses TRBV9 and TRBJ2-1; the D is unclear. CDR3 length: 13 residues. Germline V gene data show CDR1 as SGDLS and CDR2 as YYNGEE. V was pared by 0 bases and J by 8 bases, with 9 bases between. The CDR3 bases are TGTGCCAGCAGCGTAGACTCCCCGCATGAGCAGTTCTTC. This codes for CASSVDSPHEQFF. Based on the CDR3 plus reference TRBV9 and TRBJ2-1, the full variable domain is DSGVTQTPKHLITATGQRVTLRCSPRSGDLSVYWYQQSLDQGLQFLIQYYNGEERAKGNILERFSAQQFPDLHSELNLSSLELGDSALYFCASSVDSPHEQFFGPGTRLTVL.

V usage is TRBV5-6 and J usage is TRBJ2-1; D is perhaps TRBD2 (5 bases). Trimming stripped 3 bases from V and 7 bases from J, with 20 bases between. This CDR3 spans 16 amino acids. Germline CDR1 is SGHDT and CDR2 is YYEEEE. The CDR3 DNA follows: TGTGCCAGCAGCTCTAAGGCCCGCACGGGGTTTAATGAGCAGTTCTTC. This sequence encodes CASSSKARTGFNEQFF.

The DNA for the CDR3 is TGTGCCAGCGCTCCCCCCGGACAGAATAGCAATCAGCCCCAGCATTTT. It translates to CASAPPGQNSNQPQHF. The chain uses TRBV19 and TRBJ1-5; D is possibly TRBD1 (6 bases). Between the trimmed V and J ends, which lost 9 bases and 0 bases, there was a span of 18 bases. Germline V lookup: CDR1 LNHDA, CDR2 SQIVND (reference sequence). The CDR3 consists of 16 residues. The entire variable domain, with the rest obtained from reference TRBV19 and TRBJ1-5, is as follows: DGGITQSPKYLFRKEGQNVTLSCEQNLNHDAMYWYRQDPGQGLRLIYYSQIVNDFQKGDIAEGYSVSREKKESFPLTVTSAQKNPTAFYLCASAPPGQNSNQPQHFGDGTRLSIL.

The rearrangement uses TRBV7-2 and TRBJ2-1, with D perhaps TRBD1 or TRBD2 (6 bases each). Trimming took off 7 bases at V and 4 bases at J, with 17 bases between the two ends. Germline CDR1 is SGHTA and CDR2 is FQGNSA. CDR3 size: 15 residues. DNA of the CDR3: TGTGCCAGCACCGCACACGGGGGCCCTTACAATGAGCAGTTCTTC. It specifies CASTAHGGPYNEQFF.

CDR3 region: CASSVGGTGTSYEQYF. Here the CDR3 DNA reads TGTGCCAGCAGCGTAGGGGGGACAGGCACCTCCTACGAGCAGTACTTC. The V gene is TRBV11-2, the J gene TRBJ2-7, with 8 bases lining up with TRBD1. The CDR3 runs 16 residues. The germline CDR1 and CDR2 sequences are SGHAT and FQNNGV. Unmatched junction bases numbered 9, after V lost 5 bases and J lost 0 bases.

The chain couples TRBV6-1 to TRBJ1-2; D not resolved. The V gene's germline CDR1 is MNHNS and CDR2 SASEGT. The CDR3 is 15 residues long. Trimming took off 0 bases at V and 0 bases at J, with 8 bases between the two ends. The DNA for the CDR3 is TGTGCCAGCAGTGAAGCGTTACAGACTAACTATGGCTACACCTTC. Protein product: CASSEALQTNYGYTF.

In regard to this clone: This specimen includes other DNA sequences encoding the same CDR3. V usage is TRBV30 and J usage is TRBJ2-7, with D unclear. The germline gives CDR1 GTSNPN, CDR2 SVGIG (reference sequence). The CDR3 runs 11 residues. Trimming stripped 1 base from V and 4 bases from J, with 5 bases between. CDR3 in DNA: TGTGCCTGGAGTGGCTCATACGAGCAGTACTTC. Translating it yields CAWSGSYEQYF.

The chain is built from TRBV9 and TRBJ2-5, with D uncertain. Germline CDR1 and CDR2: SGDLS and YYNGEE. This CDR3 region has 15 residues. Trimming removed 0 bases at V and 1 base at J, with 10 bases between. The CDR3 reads CASSVGIQPQETQYF. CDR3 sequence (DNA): TGTGCCAGCAGCGTAGGAATACAACCCCAAGAGACCCAGTACTTC.

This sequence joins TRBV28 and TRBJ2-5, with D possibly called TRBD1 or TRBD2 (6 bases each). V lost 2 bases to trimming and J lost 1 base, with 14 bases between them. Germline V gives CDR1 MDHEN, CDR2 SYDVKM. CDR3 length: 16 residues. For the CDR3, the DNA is TGTGCCAGCAGTTTAAGGCCCTGGGGGGCCCAAGAGACCCAGTACTTC. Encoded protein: CASSLRPWGAQETQYF.

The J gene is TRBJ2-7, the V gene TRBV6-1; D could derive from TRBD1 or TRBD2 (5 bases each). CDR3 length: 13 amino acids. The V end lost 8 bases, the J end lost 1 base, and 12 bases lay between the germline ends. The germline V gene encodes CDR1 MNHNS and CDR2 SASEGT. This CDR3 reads CASRDGISYEQYF. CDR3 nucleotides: TGTGCCAGCCGGGACGGAATTTCCTACGAGCAGTACTTC.

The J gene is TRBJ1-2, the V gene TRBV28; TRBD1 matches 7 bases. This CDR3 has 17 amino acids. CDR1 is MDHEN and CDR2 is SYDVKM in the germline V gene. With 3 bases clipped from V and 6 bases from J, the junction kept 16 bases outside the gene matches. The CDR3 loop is CASSLQEGAEAMNGYTF. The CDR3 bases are TGTGCCAGCAGTTTGCAAGAGGGGGCCGAGGCTATGAATGGCTACACCTTC.

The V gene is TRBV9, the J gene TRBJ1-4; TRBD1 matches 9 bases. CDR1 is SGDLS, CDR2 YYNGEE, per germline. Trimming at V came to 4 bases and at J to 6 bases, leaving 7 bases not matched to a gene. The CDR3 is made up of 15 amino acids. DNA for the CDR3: TGTGCCAGCAGCCTCACCGGGACAGGGCATGAAAAACTGTTTTTT. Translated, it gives CASSLTGTGHEKLFF.

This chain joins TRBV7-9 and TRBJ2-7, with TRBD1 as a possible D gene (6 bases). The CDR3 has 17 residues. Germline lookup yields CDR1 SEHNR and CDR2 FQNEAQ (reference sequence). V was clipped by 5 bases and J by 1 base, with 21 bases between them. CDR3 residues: CASSPPDRPVGSYEQYF. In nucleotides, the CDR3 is TGTGCCAGCAGCCCCCCGGACAGACCTGTTGGTTCCTACGAGCAGTACTTC.

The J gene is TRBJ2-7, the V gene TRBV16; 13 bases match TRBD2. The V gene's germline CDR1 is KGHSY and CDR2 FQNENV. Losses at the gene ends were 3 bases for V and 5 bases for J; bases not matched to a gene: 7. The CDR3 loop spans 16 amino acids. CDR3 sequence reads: CASSHPEGLAGDEQYF. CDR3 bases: TGTGCCAGCAGCCATCCCGAAGGACTAGCGGGAGACGAGCAGTACTTC.

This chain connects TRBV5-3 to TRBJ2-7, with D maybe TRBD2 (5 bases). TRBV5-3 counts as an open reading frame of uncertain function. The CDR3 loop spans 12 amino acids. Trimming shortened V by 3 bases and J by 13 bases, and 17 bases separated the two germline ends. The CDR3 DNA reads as TGTGCCAGAAGCTGGCAGCGGCCCAGGCCTTACTTC. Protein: CARSWQRPRPYF.

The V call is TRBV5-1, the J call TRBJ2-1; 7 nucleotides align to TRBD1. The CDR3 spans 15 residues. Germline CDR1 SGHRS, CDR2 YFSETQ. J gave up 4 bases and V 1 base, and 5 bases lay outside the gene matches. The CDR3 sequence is CASSLTGDRYNEQFF. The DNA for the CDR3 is TGCGCCAGCAGCTTGACAGGGGATCGATACAATGAGCAGTTCTTC.

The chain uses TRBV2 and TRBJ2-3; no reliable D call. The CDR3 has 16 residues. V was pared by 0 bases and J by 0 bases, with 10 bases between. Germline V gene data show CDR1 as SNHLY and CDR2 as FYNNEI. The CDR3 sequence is CASSEAQAPSTDTQYF. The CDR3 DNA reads TGTGCCAGCAGTGAAGCGCAAGCGCCTAGCACAGATACGCAGTATTTT.